This T cell receptor beta chain derives from a study of patients and donors after allogeneic stem cell transplantation. This clonotype was recorded at least ten times. CDR3 size: 14 residues. Deletions cut 3 bases from V and 6 bases from J, with 14 bases between. TCRdb re-called the RT-PCR reads through MiXCR, storing one row per CDR3 protein. The table includes more than 850,000 distinct CDR3 sequences, approximately 18% detected once. The material sequenced was blood, either unsorted or a sorted T cell fraction (not recorded which). This sequence originates from a human donor who was either an allogeneic HSCT recipient or a stem cell or donor lymphocyte infusion donor (not recorded which). It is not recorded whose cells these are; they may come from a transplant donor. This chain uses TRBV12-3 or TRBV12-4 with TRBJ1-1, with no clear D. CDR3 bases: TGTGCCAGCAGTTTTGGGCTGGGAGGCTCTGAAGCTTTCTTT. This codes for CASSFGLGGSEAFF.